The 18 T cell receptor beta chains below come from one sample, sequenced in a study of tissue T cells after allogeneic stem cell transplantation. The protocol was immunoSEQ multiplex PCR, while the TCRdb copy is restricted to in-frame clones and leaves out a portion. This sample has roughly 6,100 clones, with approximately 70% found just once. Specimen: tissue from the rectum, collected at autopsy. Every receptor here comes from a woman aged 18 to 55 with breast cancer.

V and J are TRBV7-9 and TRBJ1-4; D may be TRBD1 (5 bases). The V gene's germline CDR1 is SEHNR and CDR2 FQNEAQ (reference sequence). The CDR3 has 14 residues. Between the trimmed V and J ends, which lost 2 bases and 5 bases, there was a span of 9 bases. CDR3 nucleotides: TGTGCCAGCAGCTTAAGGGGTACAAATGAAAAACTGTTTTTT. It specifies CASSLRGTNEKLFF.

The chain has TRBV10-3 and TRBJ1-2, with 8 positions matching TRBD1. The CDR3 covers 12 residues. CDR1 and CDR2 (germline): ENHRY, SYGVKD. J lost 5 bases, V lost 11 bases, and 7 bases had no gene match. The CDR3 region is CALGDRYYGYTF. The CDR3 region has the DNA TGTGCCCTGGGGGACAGGTATTATGGCTACACCTTC.

J is TRBJ2-7 and V is TRBV7-2, with D possibly being TRBD2 (5 bases). CDR1 SGHTA and CDR2 FQGNSA come from the germline V gene. The CDR3 has 13 residues. The V end lost 6 bases, the J end lost 3 bases, and 12 bases lay between the germline ends. In DNA, the CDR3 is TGTGCCAGCAGGAACGGGATAGGCTACGAGCAGTACTTC. It translates to CASRNGIGYEQYF.

In the case of this clone: The junction does not match germline at one end; this may be a read error. The J gene is TRBJ2-7, the V gene TRBV19; D is perhaps TRBD2 (7 bases). The V gene's germline CDR1 is LNHDA and CDR2 SQIVND (reference sequence). This CDR3 is built from 14 residues. The CDR3: CASSISGGSHEQYF. Here the CDR3 DNA reads TGTGCCAGTAGTATTTCGGGGGGCTCCCACGAGCAGTACTTC.

This chain uses TRBV7-3 with TRBJ2-2, with D possibly being TRBD2 (6 bases). The V gene's germline CDR1 is SGHTA and CDR2 FQGTGA. The CDR3 length is 16 residues. Trimming pared 8 bases from V and 6 bases from J, leaving 22 bases between. The chain's CDR3 is CASSYLAALSPGELFF. The DNA of the CDR3 is TGTGCCAGCTCATACTTAGCGGCTCTTTCGCCCGGGGAGCTGTTTTTT.

V is TRBV11-2 and J is TRBJ2-7; D is possibly TRBD1 or TRBD2 (6 bases each). The germline V gene has CDR1 SGHAT and CDR2 FQNNGV. V was shortened by 3 bases and J by 3 bases, with 15 bases between the two germline ends. The CDR3 spans 15 residues. For the CDR3, the DNA is TGTGCCAGCAGCTTTTCGGGAGTACAGGGCTACGAGCAGTACTTC. This gives the protein CASSFSGVQGYEQYF.

This sequence joins TRBV7-2 and TRBJ2-1; TRBD1 agrees at 8 bases. V was clipped by 5 bases and J by 8 bases; unmatched bases: 11. Germline V gene lookup returns CDR1 SGHTA and CDR2 FQGNSA. This CDR3 spans 15 amino acids. The CDR3: CASSPSFGQGYEQFF. In nucleotides, the CDR3 is TGTGCCAGCAGCCCATCATTCGGACAGGGCTATGAGCAGTTCTTC.

The chain joins TRBV6-5 to TRBJ1-1; a possible D gene is TRBD1 (5 bases). V dropped 6 bases and J dropped 6 bases, with 11 bases sitting between them. Germline values: CDR1 MNHEY, CDR2 SVGAGI. The CDR3 loop spans 12 amino acids. Here the CDR3 reads CASRSGAPEAFF. DNA for the CDR3: TGTGCCAGCAGGTCCGGGGCCCCTGAAGCTTTCTTT.

Written as DNA, the CDR3 is TGTGCCACCAGCAGGCGACTAGCGGGGGGCGAGGGGACCGGGGAGCTGTTTTTT. It translates to CATSRRLAGGEGTGELFF. The chain links TRBV15 to TRBJ2-2, with TRBD2 matching 13 bases. V shed 3 bases and J 5 bases; nucleotides not matched to a gene: 9. Germline values: CDR1 LNHNV, CDR2 YYDKDF (reference sequence). The CDR3 runs to 18 residues.

The rearrangement links TRBV7-2 to TRBJ1-1; maybe TRBD1 (5 bases). Per germline, CDR1 SGHTA and CDR2 FQGNSA. V dropped 1 base and J dropped 4 bases, with 10 bases sitting between them. The CDR3 is 14 amino acids. In DNA, the CDR3 is TGTGCCAGCAGCTTAGGGGGGTTTGCCACTGAAGCTTTCTTT. It is translated as CASSLGGFATEAFF.

CDR3 nucleotides: TGTGCCAGCAGTTTGACAGGGTTGGGGGAAAAACTGTTTTTT. Its translation: CASSLTGLGEKLFF. V usage is TRBV28 and J usage is TRBJ1-4, with TRBD1 matching 7 bases. Germline V gives CDR1 MDHEN, CDR2 SYDVKM. V dropped 3 bases and J dropped 8; count of bases not matched to a gene: 6. The CDR3 length is 14 residues.

There are a few counts of this clone. In nucleotides, the CDR3 is TGTGCCAGCAGGCTCGACAGGGCTGGGGCCAACGTCCTGACTTTC. Its translation: CASRLDRAGANVLTF. The chain employs TRBV6-5 and TRBJ2-6; 7 bases align to TRBD1. The germline CDR1 and CDR2 sequences are MNHEY and SVGAGI. Trimming cost V 6 bases and J 2 bases; bases outside gene matches: 4. The CDR3 runs to 15 residues.

This clone is labeled large. The CDR3 region has the DNA TGTGCCAGTAGTTCGACCCTGGGGTCGCGGACGGGGTACGAGCAGTACTTC. Protein sequence: CASSSTLGSRTGYEQYF. The chain couples TRBV19 to TRBJ2-7, with TRBD2 as a possible D gene (5 bases). The CDR3 totals 17 residues. The germline gives CDR1 LNHDA, CDR2 SQIVND (reference sequence). The V gene lost 5 bases and the J gene lost 4 bases, with 24 bases spanning the gap.

The J gene is TRBJ1-1, the V gene TRBV3-1 (or the pseudogene TRBV3-2), with 8 bases aligning to TRBD1. The CDR3 runs to 15 residues. The germline gives CDR1 LGHDT, CDR2 YNNKEL (reference sequence). V dropped 3 bases and J dropped 5; count of bases not matched to a gene: 8. The DNA of the CDR3 is TGTGCCAGCAGCCAGGCGGACAGGGAGGAAACTGAAGCTTTCTTT. Its translation: CASSQADREETEAFF.

V and J are TRBV19 and TRBJ2-7; D call uncertain. The CDR3 has 14 residues. V lost 7 bases, J lost 0 bases, and 13 bases lay in between. Germline V lookup: CDR1 LNHDA, CDR2 SQIVND (reference sequence). Here the CDR3 DNA reads TGTGCCAGTACTCTCACGGCGAGCTCCTACGAGCAGTACTTC. Translation: CASTLTASSYEQYF.

This clone came up once. This chain connects TRBV19 to TRBJ2-7, with 9 bases lining up with TRBD1. From germline, CDR1 is LNHDA and CDR2 SQIVND (reference sequence). With V trimmed by 5 bases and J by 2 bases, 16 bases remained unmatched. The CDR3 loop spans 18 amino acids. The CDR3 nucleotides are TGTGCCAGTAGTTCTCGCTCCTCCACCGGGACAGGGACCTACGAGCAGTACTTC. Amino acid sequence: CASSSRSSTGTGTYEQYF.

Written as DNA, the CDR3 is TGTGCCAGCAGCCCATTGCACGGGAGTGGAGCTTTCTTT. Protein: CASSPLHGSGAFF. The chain uses TRBV6-5 and TRBJ1-1; D is unresolved. The length of the CDR3 is 13 residues. Germline lookup yields CDR1 MNHEY and CDR2 SVGAGI. Trimming took off 6 bases at V and 10 bases at J, with 18 bases between the two ends.

The rearrangement joins TRBV18 to TRBJ1-1; TRBD1 agrees at 8 bases. The CDR3 has 14 amino acids. The ends lost 5 bases at V and 3 bases at J; junction bases unmatched: 5. Germline CDR1 and CDR2: KGHSH and LQKENI. The CDR3 here is CASSEDRDYTEAFF. CDR3 bases: TGTGCCAGCTCAGAGGACAGGGATTACACTGAAGCTTTCTTT.